This TCR beta chain was retrieved from a study of beta chain features in type 1 diabetes. Study outcomes and limitations: Any HLA-type effect on TCRB rearrangement remained unresolved here.

The germline gives CDR1 SGHNT, CDR2 YYREEE (reference sequence). The CDR3 covers 15 residues. V was clipped by 0 bases and J by 7 bases; unmatched bases: 4. This clone was seen a few times. The antigen remains unidentified. The study reverse transcribed the entire isolated RNA, so it sequenced expressed TCRB transcripts. The protocol was immunoSEQ multiplex PCR, while the TCRdb copy is restricted to in-frame clones and leaves out a portion. The sample consists of 130,000 or so clones, 9.5% to 10% of them appearing once. The clonotype originates from a middle-aged woman in good health. Sequencing input: central memory CD4+ T cells from blood. The V call is TRBV5-4, the J call TRBJ2-1, with 10 bases that match TRBD2. CDR3 protein: CASSLGSGGANEQFF. CDR3 sequence (DNA): TGTGCCAGCAGCTTGGGGAGCGGGGGGGCTAATGAGCAGTTCTTC.